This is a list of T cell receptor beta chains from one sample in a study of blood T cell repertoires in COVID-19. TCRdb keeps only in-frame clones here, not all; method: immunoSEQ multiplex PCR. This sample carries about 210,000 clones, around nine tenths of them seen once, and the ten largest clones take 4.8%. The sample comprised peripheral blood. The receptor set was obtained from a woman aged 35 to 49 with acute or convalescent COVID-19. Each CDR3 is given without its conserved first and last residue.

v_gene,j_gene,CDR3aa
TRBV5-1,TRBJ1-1,ASSFRGQESTEAF
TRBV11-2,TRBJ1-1,ASSLGTGFVVDTEAF
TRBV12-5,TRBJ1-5,ASGLGLNQPQH
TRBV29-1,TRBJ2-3,SALRTSGGTDTQY
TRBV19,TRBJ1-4,ASSLSGQGFEKLF
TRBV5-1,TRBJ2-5,ASSSTGVERTQY
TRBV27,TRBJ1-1,ASSFPDRVNTEAF
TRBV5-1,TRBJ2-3,ASSEDRPDTQY
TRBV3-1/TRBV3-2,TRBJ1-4,ASSQRGTNEKLF
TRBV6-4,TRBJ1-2,ASSPDGGYGYT
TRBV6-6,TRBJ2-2,ASSKFGGRRTGELF
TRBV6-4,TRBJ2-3,ASSAGTGGSNTQY
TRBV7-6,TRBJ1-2,ASSLALTGSGGYT
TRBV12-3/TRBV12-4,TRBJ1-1,ASSLAATVEAF
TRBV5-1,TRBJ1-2,ASSGPGEGNGYT
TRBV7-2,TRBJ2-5,ASRGARGGGETQY
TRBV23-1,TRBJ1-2,ASSQWQNGYT
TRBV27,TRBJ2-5,ASRRSRGSIFETQY
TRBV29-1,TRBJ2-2,SVVVQTNTGELF
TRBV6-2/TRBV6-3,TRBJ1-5,ASSYLRAASGQPQH
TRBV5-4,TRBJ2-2,ASSLGGGATGELF
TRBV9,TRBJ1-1,ASSVLQGADTEAF
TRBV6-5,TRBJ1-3,ASKRQGLSGNTIY
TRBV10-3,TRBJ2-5,AIRETSGGGPETQY
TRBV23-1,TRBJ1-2,ASSQERQGEVFVNGYT
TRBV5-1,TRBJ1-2,ASSSGVEDGYT
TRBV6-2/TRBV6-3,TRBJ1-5,ASSYGDRGGNQPQH
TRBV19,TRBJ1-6,ASREQGAASPLH
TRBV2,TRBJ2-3,ASSLQGLDTQY
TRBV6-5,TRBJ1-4,ASRRDTGQGKLF
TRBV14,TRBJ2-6,ASSQGWATGGSGANVLT
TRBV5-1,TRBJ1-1,ASSDTGGGTEAF
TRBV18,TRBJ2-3,ASSPSSGSRRDTQY
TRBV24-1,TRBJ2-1,ATSDPNRQAEQF
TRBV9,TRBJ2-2,ASSVAGTTNTGELF
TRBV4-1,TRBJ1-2,ASSQDWQGSRGYT
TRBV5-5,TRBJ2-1,AATRDYNEQF
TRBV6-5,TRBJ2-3,ASSYRQGKDTQY
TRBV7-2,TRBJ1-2,ASSPLRTGDGYT
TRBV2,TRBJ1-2,ASRVQGALYGYT
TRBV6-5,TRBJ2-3,ASGSSGGADTQY
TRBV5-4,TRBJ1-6,ASSLGGASSYNSPLH
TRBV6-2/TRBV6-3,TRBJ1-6,ASSYSGTGFSPLH